The 29 T cell receptor beta chains listed next were all sequenced from one sample in a study of cytomegalovirus exposure and HLA in healthy donors. Primers included in the PCR were 60 Vbeta and 13 Jbeta primers. Sequencing was performed with immunoSEQ multiplex PCR; in TCRdb, only in-frame clones are kept and a portion is missing. In the table there are some 140,000 clones, approximately 80% of which are singletons. Sequencing was performed on PBMCs. Receptors originate from a man aged 25 to 40 in good health and CMV-seronegative.

The V call is TRBV5-1, the J call TRBJ2-6; the match to TRBD1 covers 7 bases. This CDR3 is 15 amino acids long. V shed 3 bases, J shed 0 bases, and the junction held 0 bases outside the gene matches. Germline-derived CDR1 and CDR2 are SGHRS and YFSETQ. Here the CDR3 reads CASSSGGSGANVLTF. DNA of the CDR3: TGCGCCAGCAGCTCAGGGGGCTCTGGGGCCAACGTCCTGACTTTC.

The J gene is TRBJ1-1, the V gene TRBV27; 9 nucleotides agree with TRBD1. Germline loops: CDR1 MNHEY, CDR2 SMNVEV (reference sequence). Trimming at V came to 0 bases and at J to 5 bases, leaving 10 bases not matched to a gene. The CDR3 sequence is 17 residues long. Here the CDR3 reads CASSLSRGTGFVTEAFF. CDR3 DNA sequence: TGTGCCAGCAGTTTATCCAGGGGGACAGGGTTTGTGACTGAAGCTTTCTTT.

The CDR3 here is CASSTWERQETQYF. CDR3 nucleotides: TGTGCCAGCAGCACCTGGGAGAGGCAAGAGACCCAGTACTTC. This chain joins TRBV11-2 and TRBJ2-5, with D perhaps TRBD2 (5 bases). The CDR3 sequence is 14 residues long. Germline CDR1 and CDR2: SGHAT and FQNNGV. The V and J ends lost 5 bases and 2 bases respectively, with 12 bases between them.

This clone was picked up a small number of times. The gene calls are TRBV10-3 and TRBJ2-1, with 11 bases identical to TRBD1. Germline V lookup: CDR1 ENHRY, CDR2 SYGVKD. The V gene end was trimmed by 6 bases and the J gene end by 0 bases; junction bases not matched to a gene: 4. The CDR3 runs 16 residues. CDR3 sequence: CAIRGQGALSYNEQFF. The CDR3 DNA follows: TGTGCCATCAGAGGACAGGGGGCTCTCTCCTACAATGAGCAGTTCTTC.

The rearrangement links TRBV19 to TRBJ2-1; TRBD2 aligns across 15 bases. J lost 3 bases, V lost 2 bases, and 5 bases had no gene match. Germline V gene sequence: CDR1 LNHDA, CDR2 SQIVND (reference sequence). The CDR3 runs to 18 residues. Here the CDR3 reads CASSIPGLAGGGYNEQFF. CDR3 in DNA: TGTGCCAGTAGTATACCGGGACTAGCGGGAGGCGGCTACAATGAGCAGTTCTTC.

The gene calls are TRBV19 and TRBJ2-5; 11 positions agree with TRBD2. Germline CDR1 LNHDA, CDR2 SQIVND (reference sequence). V trimming: 3 bases; J trimming: 2 bases; junction bases outside the gene matches: 8. The CDR3 extends over 17 amino acids. The CDR3 DNA is TGTGCCAGTAGTATCCCGTTAGCGGGAGGGATACAAGAGACCCAGTACTTC. This translates into CASSIPLAGGIQETQYF.

The gene calls are TRBV4-1 and TRBJ2-3, with 8 bases matching TRBD2. CDR1 is MGHRA and CDR2 is YSYEKL in the germline V gene. The V and J ends lost 1 base and 4 bases, in that order; junction bases with no gene match: 10. This CDR3 is 17 amino acids long. CDR3 nucleotides: TGCGCCAGCAGCCAAGTTTTGAGGGCTAGCGGGCCAGATACGCAGTATTTT. This sequence encodes CASSQVLRASGPDTQYF.

This chain uses TRBV27 with TRBJ2-1; 9 bases map to TRBD2. This CDR3 is 14 amino acids long. V shed 8 bases and J 4 bases; nucleotides not matched to a gene: 6. Germline CDR1 is MNHEY and CDR2 is SMNVEV (reference sequence). The CDR3 DNA reads as TGTGCCAGCGCGGGGGCGGGAGGGTACAATGAGCAGTTCTTC. Residues: CASAGAGGYNEQFF.

The chain uses TRBV4-1 and TRBJ2-1, with no clear D. Germline assignment: CDR1 MGHRA and CDR2 YSYEKL. Trimming removed 4 bases from V and 3 bases from J, with 7 bases in between. The CDR3 covers 13 residues. The CDR3 nucleotides read TGCGCCAGCAGCCCTCGACTCTACAATGAGCAGTTCTTC. Translated, it gives CASSPRLYNEQFF.

The gene calls are TRBV7-2 and TRBJ2-7; the match to TRBD2 covers 10 bases. Germline assignment: CDR1 SGHTA and CDR2 FQGNSA. V was pared by 1 base and J by 4 bases, with 7 bases of the junction left unmatched. This CDR3 has 16 amino acids. The CDR3, as DNA: TGTGCCAGCAGCTTAGTCGCTAGCGGGAGTGCGTACGAGCAGTACTTC. This gives the protein CASSLVASGSAYEQYF.

The chain carries TRBV2 and TRBJ2-3; 7 positions agree with TRBD1. The CDR3 contains 17 residues. Germline V gives CDR1 SNHLY, CDR2 FYNNEI. The ends lost 4 bases at V and 3 bases at J; junction bases unmatched: 13. The CDR3 nucleotides read TGTGCCAGCAGTGGAAACAGGGGCGCCTCCCGTACAGATACGCAGTATTTT. Translating gives CASSGNRGASRTDTQYF.

This clone was picked up a small number of times. This chain connects TRBV5-1 to TRBJ2-3, with 12 bases matching TRBD2. Germline-derived CDR1 and CDR2 are SGHRS and YFSETQ. This CDR3 has 13 amino acids. The V gene end was trimmed by 7 bases and the J gene end by 10 bases; junction bases not matched to a gene: 7. CDR3 amino acids: CASRATSGRSQYF. CDR3 sequence (DNA): TGCGCCAGCCGTGCAACTAGCGGGAGGTCGCAGTATTTT. Drawing the rest from reference TRBV5-1 and TRBJ2-3, the complete variable domain is KAGVTQTPRYLIKTRGQQVTLSCSPISGHRSVSWYQQTPGQGLQFLFEYFSETQRNKGNFPGRFSGRQFSNSRSEMNVSTLELGDSALYLCASRATSGRSQYFGPGTRLTVL.

The table lists this clone with a few counts. This chain joins TRBV4-1 and TRBJ2-1, with TRBD2 as a possible D gene (5 bases). CDR1 MGHRA and CDR2 YSYEKL come from the germline V gene. The CDR3 totals 13 residues. V was shortened by 3 bases and J by 9 bases, with 12 bases between the two germline ends. As DNA, the CDR3 is TGCGCCAGCAGCCATGGGGTAGAGGGTGAGCAGTTCTTC. Encoded protein: CASSHGVEGEQFF.

The gene calls are TRBV6-5 and TRBJ2-5; D is uncertain. Matching the DNA end better, TRBJ2-7 makes the J call doubtful. Germline V CDR1 and CDR2: MNHEY, SVGAGI. The CDR3 extends over 16 amino acids. In DNA form, the CDR3 reads TGTGCCAGCAGTTACTCGTTTCCTCACAGATCCTACGAGCAGTACTTC. Its translation is CASSYSFPHRSYEQYF.

The chain combines TRBV9 with TRBJ2-1; 7 positions agree with TRBD1. Trimming at V came to 3 bases and at J to 0 bases, leaving 6 bases not matched to a gene. Germline V gives CDR1 SGDLS, CDR2 YYNGEE. This CDR3 has 16 residues. The CDR3 spells CASSEGAGSSYNEQFF. In DNA, the CDR3 is TGTGCCAGCAGCGAGGGGGCTGGAAGCTCCTACAATGAGCAGTTCTTC. Full variable domain (outside the CDR3, taken from reference TRBV9 and TRBJ2-1): DSGVTQTPKHLITATGQRVTLRCSPRSGDLSVYWYQQSLDQGLQFLIQYYNGEERAKGNILERFSAQQFPDLHSELNLSSLELGDSALYFCASSEGAGSSYNEQFFGPGTRLTVL.

The rearrangement uses TRBV30 and TRBJ1-2, with D maybe TRBD1 (6 bases). Germline-derived CDR1 and CDR2 are GTSNPN and SVGIG (reference sequence). The CDR3 extends over 12 amino acids. Trimming removed 5 bases from V and 10 bases from J, with 17 bases in between. This CDR3 is CAWWKGVDVYTF. DNA of the CDR3: TGTGCCTGGTGGAAGGGGGTGGACGTCTACACCTTC.

This chain uses TRBV7-6 with TRBJ1-1, with TRBD1 as a possible D gene (5 bases). This CDR3 region has 13 residues. Trimming shortened V by 5 bases and J by 0 bases, and 7 bases separated the two germline ends. In germline, CDR1 is SGHVS, CDR2 FNYEAQ. DNA of the CDR3: TGTGCCAGCAGCGAAGGGGTGAACACTGAAGCTTTCTTT. Protein: CASSEGVNTEAFF. Full variable domain (rest looked up from reference TRBV7-6 and TRBJ1-1): GAGVSQSPRYKVTKRGQDVALRCDPISGHVSLYWYRQALGQGPEFLTYFNYEAQQDKSGLPNDRFSAERPEGSISTLTIQRTEQRDSAMYRCASSEGVNTEAFFGQGTRLTVV.

There are a few counts of this clone. The J gene is TRBJ2-7, the V gene TRBV5-6, with TRBD2 matching over 11 bases. The V segment lost 3 bases and the J segment 7 bases; nucleotides outside the gene matches: 15. The length of the CDR3 is 17 residues. CDR1 is SGHDT and CDR2 is YYEEEE in the germline V gene. The CDR3 sequence: CASSSGRYSGRGREQYF. As DNA, the CDR3 is TGTGCCAGCAGCTCAGGACGATATAGCGGGAGGGGTCGAGAGCAGTACTTC. Full variable domain (rest looked up from reference TRBV5-6 and TRBJ2-7): DAGVTQSPTHLIKTRGQQVTLRCSPKSGHDTVSWYQQALGQGPQFIFQYYEEEERQRGNFPDRFSGHQFPNYSSELNVNALLLGDSALYLCASSSGRYSGRGREQYFGPGTRLTVT.

The J gene is TRBJ2-5, the V gene TRBV7-2; 7 bases line up with TRBD1. CDR3 size: 16 residues. The germline V gene encodes CDR1 SGHTA and CDR2 FQGNSA. V was clipped by 1 base and J by 5 bases; unmatched bases: 10. In DNA, the CDR3 is TGTGCCAGCAGCTTAGGCAGGGGGATTCATTGGGAGACCCAGTACTTC. This translates into CASSLGRGIHWETQYF.

Worth noting for this clone: This same CDR3 is encoded by further DNA sequences in the sample. The V call is TRBV28, the J call TRBJ2-5; 9 nucleotides match TRBD1. Germline V gene data show CDR1 as MDHEN and CDR2 as SYDVKM. V shed 2 bases, J shed 5 bases, and the junction held 0 bases outside the gene matches. The CDR3 runs 13 residues. The CDR3, as DNA: TGTGCCAGCAGTTTAGGACAGGGGGAGACCCAGTACTTC. Encoded protein: CASSLGQGETQYF.

The chain recombines TRBV19 with TRBJ2-7; possibly TRBD1 for D (6 bases). Trimming cost V 7 bases and J 0 bases, with 13 bases left between them. The CDR3 sequence is 14 residues long. The germline V gene encodes CDR1 LNHDA and CDR2 SQIVND (reference sequence). CDR3 amino acids: CASKPRDNSYEQYF. Written as DNA, the CDR3 is TGTGCCAGTAAACCACGGGACAACTCCTACGAGCAGTACTTC.

This clone appeared a single time. This chain connects TRBV13 to TRBJ2-5, with 9 bases fitting TRBD1. TRBJ2-7 explains the end of the DNA better; the J call may be wrong. Germline assignment: CDR1 PRHDT and CDR2 FYEKMQ (reference sequence). The CDR3 loop spans 16 amino acids. The CDR3 nucleotides read TGTGCCAGCAGCGAGGGATTGGGACAGGGTGCCTACGAGCAGTACTTC. Protein: CASSEGLGQGAYEQYF.

The V call is TRBV7-9, the J call TRBJ1-2, with D perhaps matching TRBD1 (5 bases). Germline V gene data show CDR1 as SEHNR and CDR2 as FQNEAQ (reference sequence). CDR3 length: 13 amino acids. Trimming shortened V by 4 bases and J by 8 bases, and 14 bases separated the two germline ends. The DNA of the CDR3 is TGTGCCAGCAGCTCAGGACAATCCCGAGGCTACACCTTC. Protein sequence: CASSSGQSRGYTF. Supplemented by reference TRBV7-9 and TRBJ1-2, the full variable domain reads DTGVSQNPRHKITKRGQNVTFRCDPISEHNRLYWYRQTLGQGPEFLTYFQNEAQLEKSRLLSDRFSAERPKGSFSTLEIQRTEQGDSAMYLCASSSGQSRGYTFGSGTRLTVV.

The V call is TRBV5-1, the J call TRBJ2-1; 13 bases are a match to TRBD2. CDR1 SGHRS and CDR2 YFSETQ come from the germline V gene. The CDR3 runs to 15 residues. V lost 1 base and J lost 6; bases outside the gene matches: 1. The CDR3 reads CASSLTSGRANEQFF. The CDR3 DNA reads TGCGCCAGCAGCTTGACTAGCGGGAGGGCCAATGAGCAGTTCTTC.

The V and J genes are TRBV27 and TRBJ2-5; 8 positions agree with TRBD1. The CDR3 is 14 amino acids. With 4 bases clipped from V and 5 bases from J, the junction kept 6 bases outside the gene matches. Germline-derived CDR1 and CDR2 are MNHEY and SMNVEV (reference sequence). In nucleotides, the CDR3 is TGTGCCAGCAGTTCCCCGGACAGGGTGGAGACCCAGTACTTC. Translating gives CASSSPDRVETQYF.

The chain combines TRBV6-1 with TRBJ1-4, with 7 bases that match TRBD1. V shed 4 bases and J 1 base; nucleotides not matched to a gene: 9. Per the germline V gene, CDR1 is MNHNS and CDR2 is SASEGT. The CDR3 runs 17 residues. Written as DNA, the CDR3 is TGTGCCAGCAGTGGGGCGGCACAGGGGATAACTAATGAAAAACTGTTTTTT. This gives the protein CASSGAAQGITNEKLFF.

This clone was seen a handful of times. The chain links TRBV18 to TRBJ2-5, with 7 nucleotides matching TRBD1. Germline V gene data show CDR1 as KGHSH and CDR2 as LQKENI. Losses at the gene ends were 10 bases for V and 4 bases for J; bases not matched to a gene: 9. The CDR3 spans 13 residues. CDR3 DNA: TGTGCCACTCAACAGGGGACCACAGAGACCCAGTACTTC. This codes for CATQQGTTETQYF.

The chain links TRBV7-9 to TRBJ2-7; weak D call: TRBD2 (5 bases). The CDR3 is 14 amino acids. Germline V gene data show CDR1 as SEHNR and CDR2 as FQNEAQ (reference sequence). With 3 bases removed from V and 0 bases from J, the gap between germline ends came to 9 bases. For the CDR3, the DNA is TGTGCCAGCAGCTTTGAGGGTGGCTCCTACGAGCAGTACTTC. It codes for CASSFEGGSYEQYF.

The chain uses TRBV28 and TRBJ2-3; the match to TRBD1 covers 8 bases. This CDR3 is built from 15 residues. The J segment lost 1 base and the V segment lost 7 bases, leaving 7 bases of the junction unmatched. Per the germline V gene, CDR1 is MDHEN and CDR2 is SYDVKM. In DNA form, the CDR3 reads TGTGCCAGCATACGCCAGGGGGCGGGCACAGATACGCAGTATTTT. It specifies CASIRQGAGTDTQYF.